These 20 T cell receptor beta chains share one sample of origin, sequenced in a study of T cells in Graves' hyperthyroidism and ophthalmopathy. Amplification of TCR beta CDR3 regions was performed using RNA transcripts as template. Using the HTBI primer set, a first-round RT-PCR was run on the TCR CDR3. TCRdb processed the multiplex PCR reads anew with MiXCR; each CDR3 protein has one entry. The profile covers about 840,000 distinct CDR3 sequences, with roughly 37% appearing a single time and about 9% taken by the ten largest. The material sequenced was blood. These receptors all come from a man between 18 and 29 years old with Graves' hyperthyroidism.

The genes are TRBV11-2 and TRBJ2-7, with 7 bases aligning to TRBD1. CDR1 SGHAT and CDR2 FQNNGV come from the germline V gene. The CDR3 is made up of 15 amino acids. The V segment lost 4 bases and the J segment 2 bases; nucleotides outside the gene matches: 8. The CDR3 sequence: CASSYTPGQTYEQYF. Here the CDR3 DNA reads TGTGCCAGCAGCTATACACCGGGACAGACCTACGAGCAGTACTTC.

This clonotype has a count of ten or more. The chain has TRBV7-9 and TRBJ1-2; no firm D call. The V gene's germline CDR1 is SEHNR and CDR2 FQNEAQ (reference sequence). The CDR3 is made up of 13 amino acids. Trimming shortened V by 4 bases and J by 0 bases, and 6 bases separated the two germline ends. This CDR3 is CASSWSSNYGYTF. The CDR3 DNA is TGTGCCAGCAGCTGGTCTTCTAACTATGGCTACACCTTC.

This clonotype was seen many times. The chain combines TRBV20-1 with TRBJ1-1; a possible D gene is TRBD1 (6 bases). Deletions cut 3 bases from V and 6 bases from J, with 17 bases between. The CDR3 has 14 residues. The V gene's germline CDR1 is DFQATT and CDR2 SNEGSKA (reference sequence). This CDR3 is CSASPSAGAAEAFF. The CDR3 region has the DNA TGCAGTGCTAGTCCCTCCGCAGGGGCCGCTGAAGCTTTCTTT.

This clonotype appeared a single time. A junction boundary mismatches the germline segment, possibly from a read error. CDR3 nucleotide sequence: TGTGCCAGCAGTTTTGAGACAGGGATCGTCTATGGCTACACCTTC. Amino acid sequence: CASSFETGIVYGYTF. V gene TRBV10-3 combines with J gene TRBJ1-2, with TRBD1 identical over 7 bases. This CDR3 region has 15 residues. CDR1 and CDR2 (germline): ENHRY, SYGVKD.

This clonotype was seen repeatedly, ten times or more. V usage is TRBV24-1 and J usage is TRBJ2-2; 7 bases are a match to TRBD1. V was pared by 3 bases and J by 4 bases, with 7 bases of the junction left unmatched. CDR1 and CDR2 (germline): KGHDR, SFDVKD. The CDR3 is 16 amino acids. The CDR3 protein is CATSDPGTAITGELFF. DNA for the CDR3: TGTGCCACCAGTGATCCTGGGACAGCCATCACCGGGGAGCTGTTTTTT.

There are many counts of this clonotype. This chain joins TRBV6-5 and TRBJ2-7, with 8 positions matching TRBD1. The V segment lost 2 bases and the J segment 3 bases; nucleotides outside the gene matches: 0. Germline CDR1 reads MNHEY; CDR2 reads SVGAGI. CDR3 length equals 13 residues. CDR3 bases: TGTGCCAGCAGTTACACAGGGGGCTACGAGCAGTACTTC. Its translation is CASSYTGGYEQYF.

In its sample, this clonotype was seen many times. The gene calls are TRBV12-3 or TRBV12-4 and TRBJ2-7, with D possibly matching TRBD2 (6 bases). The CDR3 totals 14 residues. The V and J ends lost 4 bases and 1 base respectively, with 11 bases between them. Here the CDR3 DNA reads TGTGCCAGCAGTTCCTCTGGGAGGTCCTACGAGCAGTACTTC. Its translation: CASSSSGRSYEQYF.

The chain couples TRBV6-5 to TRBJ1-2; D is ambiguous. The CDR3 extends over 14 amino acids. Germline V gene data show CDR1 as MNHEY and CDR2 as SVGAGI. V lost 6 bases and J lost 2, with 13 bases in between. The CDR3: CASRGLSGNYGYTF. The DNA for the CDR3 is TGTGCCAGCAGGGGTTTAAGCGGCAACTATGGCTACACCTTC.

This clonotype was counted a few times. At one end the junction does not follow the germline gene, possibly because of a read error. V gene TRBV7-3 combines with J gene TRBJ2-7; a possible D gene is TRBD1 (6 bases). In germline, CDR1 is SGHTA, CDR2 FQGTGA. The CDR3 extends over 14 amino acids. CDR3 sequence: CASSVTGPSYEQYF. CDR3 nucleotide sequence: TGTGCCAGCAGCGTAACAGGGCCCTCCTACGAGCAGTACTTC.

This clonotype was found many times. The chain is built from TRBV7-9 and TRBJ2-7; D gene uncertain. The length of the CDR3 is 15 residues. Germline CDR1 SEHNR, CDR2 FQNEAQ (reference sequence). Trimming left V 4 bases short and J 0 bases short, with 13 bases between. CDR3 coding DNA: TGTGCCAGCAGCTCGAGGACGGTAAGCTCCTACGAGCAGTACTTC. Its protein product is CASSSRTVSSYEQYF.

This clonotype appeared many times. V usage is TRBV10-3 and J usage is TRBJ1-1; a weak D match, TRBD1 (5 bases). V was cut by 6 bases and J by 11 bases, with 13 bases left in between. CDR1 is ENHRY and CDR2 is SYGVKD in the germline V gene. This CDR3 region has 11 residues. CDR3 in amino acids: CAIRGPGWAFF. CDR3 nucleotides: TGTGCCATCAGGGGGCCTGGATGGGCTTTCTTT.

On this clonotype itself: One end of the junction is discordant with germline, which a read error may explain. V gene TRBV9 combines with J gene TRBJ1-1; D call uncertain. CDR3 size: 10 residues. Germline values: CDR1 SGDLS, CDR2 YYNGEE. DNA of the CDR3: TGTGCCAGCAGCTCAGGCGGGAGTGCGTTT. It specifies CASSSGGSAF.

The rearrangement joins TRBV7-9 to TRBJ2-5; maybe TRBD2 (6 bases). This CDR3 is 14 amino acids long. Germline CDR1 and CDR2: SEHNR and FQNEAQ (reference sequence). V dropped 2 bases and J dropped 2 bases, with 9 bases sitting between them. The CDR3 DNA reads TGTGCCAGCAGCTTAATGGGACTGCAAGAGACCCAGTACTTC. Protein sequence: CASSLMGLQETQYF.

This clonotype was detected many times. The chain is built from TRBV12-3 or TRBV12-4 and TRBJ1-2; 7 bases fit TRBD1. V was pared by 5 bases and J by 8 bases, with 11 bases of the junction left unmatched. This CDR3 region has 14 residues. The DNA of the CDR3 is TGTGCCAGCAGTCCGGGTGAGGGGGCGGGAGGCTACACCTTC. Translated: CASSPGEGAGGYTF.

Concerning this clonotype itself: A much larger clone lies a single base off, so this may be a read error. The V gene is TRBV19, the J gene TRBJ1-6; 8 bases are shared with TRBD1. There are 13 residues in the CDR3. Trimming at V came to 9 bases and at J to 6 bases, leaving 4 bases not matched to a gene. Germline loops: CDR1 LNHDA, CDR2 SQIVND (reference sequence). The CDR3 bases are TGTGCCAGCCTGGGACAGGTTAATTCACCCCTCCACTTT. Translating gives CASLGQVNSPLHF.

This clonotype was seen repeatedly, ten times or more. The chain couples TRBV7-2 to TRBJ1-2; D not certain. Germline CDR1 is SGHTA and CDR2 is FQGNSA. Trimming pared 0 bases from V and 0 bases from J, leaving 5 bases between. The CDR3 has 14 amino acids. The CDR3 loop reads CASSLARANYGYTF. CDR3 DNA: TGTGCCAGCAGCTTAGCGCGGGCTAACTATGGCTACACCTTC.

This clonotype was recorded many times. This sequence joins TRBV10-3 and TRBJ1-1; no firm D call. The CDR3 has 12 residues. Germline lookup yields CDR1 ENHRY and CDR2 SYGVKD. Trimming pared 6 bases from V and 1 base from J, leaving 6 bases between. The CDR3 DNA reads TGTGCCATCAGGGCAAGGAACACTGAAGCTTTCTTT. Translated: CAIRARNTEAFF.

This rearrangement joins TRBV5-8 to TRBJ2-7; TRBD1 matches 8 bases. The CDR3 is 15 residues long. V dropped 3 bases and J dropped 4; count of bases not matched to a gene: 9. Germline CDR1 reads SGHTS; CDR2 reads YDEGEE. The DNA of the CDR3 is TGTGCCAGCAGCTACGAGGACAGGGAACCATACGAGCAGTACTTC. Translated: CASSYEDREPYEQYF.

This clonotype was counted ten times or more. The chain joins TRBV7-2 to TRBJ1-3; 7 bases map to TRBD1. This CDR3 region has 14 residues. V was pared by 8 bases and J by 4 bases, with 8 bases of the junction left unmatched. Germline CDR1 and CDR2: SGHTA and FQGNSA. CDR3 coding DNA: TGTGCCAGCGTCTTGACAGGGTGGGGAAACACCATATATTTT. Translating gives CASVLTGWGNTIYF. The variable domain in full, completed from reference TRBV7-2 and TRBJ1-3, reads GAGVSQSPSNKVTEKGKDVELRCDPISGHTALYWYRQSLGQGLEFLIYFQGNSAPDKSGLPSDRFSAERTGGSVSTLTIQRTQQEDSAVYLCASVLTGWGNTIYFGEGSWLTVV.

This clonotype was observed many times. V is TRBV2 and J is TRBJ1-6, with 9 bases identical to TRBD1. The germline V gene has CDR1 SNHLY and CDR2 FYNNEI. J was trimmed by 3 bases and V by 4 bases; bases with no gene match: 4. The CDR3 is 16 residues long. This chain's CDR3 is CASSGTGVDYNSPLHF. CDR3 DNA sequence: TGTGCCAGCAGTGGGACAGGGGTTGACTATAATTCACCCCTCCACTTT.